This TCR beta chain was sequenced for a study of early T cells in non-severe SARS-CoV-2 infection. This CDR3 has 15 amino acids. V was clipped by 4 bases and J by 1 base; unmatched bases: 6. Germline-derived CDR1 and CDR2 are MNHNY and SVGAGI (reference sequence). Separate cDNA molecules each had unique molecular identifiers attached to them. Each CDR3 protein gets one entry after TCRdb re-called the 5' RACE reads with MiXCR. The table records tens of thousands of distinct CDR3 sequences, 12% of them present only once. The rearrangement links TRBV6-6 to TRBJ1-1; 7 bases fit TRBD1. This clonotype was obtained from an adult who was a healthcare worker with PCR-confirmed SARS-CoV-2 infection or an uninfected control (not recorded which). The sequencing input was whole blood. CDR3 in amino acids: CASSSLGTANTEAFF. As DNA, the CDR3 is TGTGCCAGCAGTTCCCTCGGGACAGCGAACACTGAAGCTTTCTTT.